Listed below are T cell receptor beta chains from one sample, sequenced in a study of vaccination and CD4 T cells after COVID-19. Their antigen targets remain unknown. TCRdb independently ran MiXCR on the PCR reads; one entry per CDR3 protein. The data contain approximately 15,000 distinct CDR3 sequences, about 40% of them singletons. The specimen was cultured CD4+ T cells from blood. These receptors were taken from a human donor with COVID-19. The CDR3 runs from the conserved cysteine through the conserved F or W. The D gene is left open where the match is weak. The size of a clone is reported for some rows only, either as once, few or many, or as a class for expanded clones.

DNA: TGTGCCAGCAGTTACGGGGGTGGGGATTGGCCCCAGCATTTT
CDR3: CASSYGGGDWPQHF
size: NA
D: NA
J: TRBJ1-5
V: TRBV6-5

DNA: TGTGCCAGCAGCCCAACGGGAGCAGATACGCAGTATTTT
CDR3: CASSPTGADTQYF
size: NA
D: NA
J: TRBJ2-3
V: TRBV7-9

DNA: TGCAGTGTACCAGATTTCACAGATACGCAGTATTTT
CDR3: CSVPDFTDTQYF
size: few
D: NA
J: TRBJ2-3
V: TRBV20-1

DNA: TGTGCCAGCAGCCAAGAGGGGAGTAGGCCCGGGGAGCTGTTTTTT
CDR3: CASSQEGSRPGELFF
size: NA
D: NA
J: TRBJ2-2
V: TRBV4-2

DNA: TGTGCCAGCAGACGGACAGGGGCGAATAGCAATCAGCCCCAGCATTTT
CDR3: CASRRTGANSNQPQHF
size: NA
D: TRBD1
J: TRBJ1-5
V: TRBV6-1

DNA: TGTGCCAGCGCGCCCCTGCGGTCCACCGGGGAGCTGTTTTTT
CDR3: CASAPLRSTGELFF
size: NA
D: NA
J: TRBJ2-2
V: TRBV12-3/TRBV12-4

DNA: TGCAGTGCTAGGCGCCGGACAGGATTAGGGTCCTATAATTCACCCCTCCACTTT
CDR3: CSARRRTGLGSYNSPLHF
size: NA
D: TRBD1
J: TRBJ1-6
V: TRBV20-1

DNA: TGTGCCAGCAAGATGAGTACTAGCGGGGGAGAGACCCAGTACTTC
CDR3: CASKMSTSGGETQYF
size: NA
D: TRBD2
J: TRBJ2-5
V: TRBV2

DNA: TGTGCCAGTAGTATAGGACTTCTTTCTGGAAACACCATATATTTT
CDR3: CASSIGLLSGNTIYF
size: NA
D: NA
J: TRBJ1-3
V: TRBV19

DNA: TGTGCCAGCAGCTCGGGTGCATACTCGCCCCTCCACTTT
CDR3: CASSSGAYSPLHF
size: few
D: NA
J: TRBJ1-6
V: TRBV11-3

DNA: TGTGCCAGCAGCCCAAACGGGGCCTACGAGCAGTACTTC
CDR3: CASSPNGAYEQYF
size: NA
D: NA
J: TRBJ2-7
V: TRBV28

DNA: TGTGCCTGGAGTACTGCACAAAAACAGGGTAATGGCTACACCTTC
CDR3: CAWSTAQKQGNGYTF
size: few
D: NA
J: TRBJ1-2
V: TRBV30

DNA: TGCAGCCAGGGGGTGGGTGGGAACACCGGGGAGCTGTTTTTT
CDR3: CSQGVGGNTGELFF
size: NA
D: TRBD1
J: TRBJ2-2
V: TRBV29-1

DNA: TGTGCCACCAGCACCTCGATGGGGAGGGCAACTAATGAAAAACTGTTTTTT
CDR3: CATSTSMGRATNEKLFF
size: few
D: NA
J: TRBJ1-4
V: TRBV15

DNA: TGCGCCAGCAGCCAGACGGCCCCGGGACAGGGCCAGCAGTACTTC
CDR3: CASSQTAPGQGQQYF
size: few
D: TRBD1
J: TRBJ2-7
V: TRBV4-3

DNA: TGTGCCAGCAGTTCCCGGACAGGGGGCGATCAGCCCCAGCATTTT
CDR3: CASSSRTGGDQPQHF
size: few
D: TRBD1
J: TRBJ1-5
V: TRBV6-2/TRBV6-3

DNA: TGCGCCAGCAGCTTGAGAGGACAGGGACAGTTCGGCACTGAAGCTTTCTTT
CDR3: CASSLRGQGQFGTEAFF
size: NA
D: TRBD1
J: TRBJ1-1
V: TRBV5-1

DNA: TGTGCCGGCAGCGTAGCTCTTCAGGGCCCCTATGGCTACACCTTC
CDR3: CAGSVALQGPYGYTF
size: NA
D: NA
J: TRBJ1-2
V: TRBV9

DNA: TGTGCCAGCAGCTCCCCTTTTCCGGGCACAGATACGCAGTATTTT
CDR3: CASSSPFPGTDTQYF
size: NA
D: NA
J: TRBJ2-3
V: TRBV7-3

DNA: TGTGCCAGCAGCACTGATGGGGTTAATGAAAAACTGTTTTTT
CDR3: CASSTDGVNEKLFF
size: NA
D: NA
J: TRBJ1-4
V: TRBV6-1

DNA: TGTGCCAGCAGGGGGGGGACCGCGGGAGCCGGGGAGCTGTTTTTT
CDR3: CASRGGTAGAGELFF
size: few
D: TRBD2
J: TRBJ2-2
V: TRBV6-1

DNA: TGTGCCAGCAGCTTGCCAGGGCCCGGTGGCTACACCTTC
CDR3: CASSLPGPGGYTF
size: NA
D: NA
J: TRBJ1-2
V: TRBV5-4

DNA: TGTGCCAGCAGTTACACTACGGGCACCTCTGGCTACACCTTC
CDR3: CASSYTTGTSGYTF
size: NA
D: NA
J: TRBJ1-2
V: TRBV6-5

DNA: TGTGCCAGCAGTTTCGCGACAGCCAACACCGGGGAGCTGTTTTTT
CDR3: CASSFATANTGELFF
size: few
D: NA
J: TRBJ2-2
V: TRBV12-3/TRBV12-4

DNA: TGTGCCAGTAGTAGTCTTGTTTCTGAAGCTTTCTTT
CDR3: CASSSLVSEAFF
size: NA
D: NA
J: TRBJ1-1
V: TRBV19

DNA: TGCAGTGTTGTTAGCGGGGTCACTCATAATGAGCAGTTCTTC
CDR3: CSVVSGVTHNEQFF
size: NA
D: TRBD2
J: TRBJ2-1
V: TRBV20-1

DNA: TGTGCCAGCAGGGGCGGCCGACGAACGGGGAACGAGCAGTACTTC
CDR3: CASRGGRRTGNEQYF
size: NA
D: NA
J: TRBJ2-7
V: TRBV12-3/TRBV12-4

DNA: TGTGCCACCAGCAGAGAAGGACCGGTGAACACTGAAGCTTTCTTT
CDR3: CATSREGPVNTEAFF
size: NA
D: NA
J: TRBJ1-1
V: TRBV15

DNA: TGTGCCAGCACCAACACTAGCACAGATACGCAGTATTTT
CDR3: CASTNTSTDTQYF
size: few
D: NA
J: TRBJ2-3
V: TRBV28

DNA: TGTGCCAGTGGCAGGGGGTTCGATTCACCCCTCCACTTT
CDR3: CASGRGFDSPLHF
size: NA
D: TRBD1
J: TRBJ1-6
V: TRBV19

DNA: TGTGCCAGCAGCTATCCGGGACAGGGGACAGAAGAGACCCAGTACTTC
CDR3: CASSYPGQGTEETQYF
size: NA
D: TRBD1
J: TRBJ2-5
V: TRBV12-3/TRBV12-4

DNA: TGTGCCAGCAGCCTTAGTTACACTGAAGCTTTCTTT
CDR3: CASSLSYTEAFF
size: once
D: NA
J: TRBJ1-1
V: TRBV11-2

DNA: TGTGCCTGGAGTGCCGAGGGGTACGAGCAGTACTTC
CDR3: CAWSAEGYEQYF
size: few
D: NA
J: TRBJ2-7
V: TRBV30

DNA: TGTGCCAGCCTGGCAGCGGGGGGAAGAAATACGCAGTATTTT
CDR3: CASLAAGGRNTQYF
size: NA
D: TRBD2
J: TRBJ2-3
V: TRBV7-2

DNA: TGTGCCAGCTCCGGGACAGGGTCAGATCAGCCCCAGCATTTT
CDR3: CASSGTGSDQPQHF
size: few
D: TRBD1
J: TRBJ1-5
V: TRBV18

DNA: TGTGCCGGGGTTACAGGGAGGCAGACTGAAGCTTTCTTT
CDR3: CAGVTGRQTEAFF
size: few
D: NA
J: TRBJ1-1
V: TRBV2

DNA: TGTGCCAGCAGCTCCCGATCGGACAGGCGCTATGGCTACACCTTC
CDR3: CASSSRSDRRYGYTF
size: few
D: TRBD1
J: TRBJ1-2
V: TRBV12-3/TRBV12-4

DNA: TGTGCCAGCAGCGACAGTAAGGGGGGGGGTCAGCCCCAGCATTTT
CDR3: CASSDSKGGGQPQHF
size: NA
D: NA
J: TRBJ1-5
V: TRBV6-1

DNA: TGCAGTGCTAGCGGGACACCCCCCACTCCCTACGAGCAGTACTTC
CDR3: CSASGTPPTPYEQYF
size: NA
D: NA
J: TRBJ2-7
V: TRBV20-1

DNA: TGTGCCAGCAAGGGAGGGGCTGAGTCCTACGAGCAGTACTTC
CDR3: CASKGGAESYEQYF
size: NA
D: TRBD2
J: TRBJ2-7
V: TRBV28

DNA: TGCGCCAGCAGCTTCGAAACCCCCCCCAGGGATGGCTACACCTTC
CDR3: CASSFETPPRDGYTF
size: NA
D: NA
J: TRBJ1-2
V: TRBV5-1

DNA: TGCAGTGGGACCTATTGGGGGACGGGTAGGGATGAGCAGTTCTTC
CDR3: CSGTYWGTGRDEQFF
size: NA
D: NA
J: TRBJ2-1
V: TRBV20-1

DNA: TGTGCCAGCAGCTTAACCGGGACAGGGGGGTACAATGAGCAGTTCTTC
CDR3: CASSLTGTGGYNEQFF
size: few
D: TRBD1
J: TRBJ2-1
V: TRBV7-8

DNA: TGCAGTGCTAGATCAAGGACAGCCCACACTGAAGCTTTCTTT
CDR3: CSARSRTAHTEAFF
size: NA
D: NA
J: TRBJ1-1
V: TRBV20-1

DNA: TGTGCCAGCAGTGAGCAGGGGCCCAGCGGGGAGCTGTTTTTT
CDR3: CASSEQGPSGELFF
size: few
D: NA
J: TRBJ2-2
V: TRBV2

DNA: TGTGCCAGCAGTAGTGCAGTAAATCAGCCCCAGCATTTT
CDR3: CASSSAVNQPQHF
size: NA
D: NA
J: TRBJ1-5
V: TRBV2

DNA: TGTGCCAGCAGCCCCAAGGGACAGGCAGAAGCTTTCTTT
CDR3: CASSPKGQAEAFF
size: few
D: TRBD1
J: TRBJ1-1
V: TRBV6-1

DNA: TGTGCCAGCAGTGATCCCAACAGGGGGCGTGGAGAGACCCAGTACTTC
CDR3: CASSDPNRGRGETQYF
size: NA
D: TRBD1
J: TRBJ2-5
V: TRBV6-1

DNA: TGCGCCAGCAGCTTGGACAGGCCGACCGGGGAGCTGTTTTTT
CDR3: CASSLDRPTGELFF
size: few
D: NA
J: TRBJ2-2
V: TRBV5-1

DNA: TGTGCCAGCAGCGTAGATATTACAGGGCGAACTGGGGAGCAGTACTTC
CDR3: CASSVDITGRTGEQYF
size: NA
D: NA
J: TRBJ2-7
V: TRBV9

DNA: TGTGCCAGCAGCCCGACAGGGGGCGTTGAGACCCAGTACTTC
CDR3: CASSPTGGVETQYF
size: NA
D: TRBD1
J: TRBJ2-5
V: TRBV5-4